The subject of this entry is one T cell receptor beta chain. Its antigen remains unknown. Method: immunoSEQ multiplex PCR; TCRdb's copy keeps in-frame clones and lacks some. The sample includes under 40,000 clones, 75% to 95% seen only once; the top ten take over 0.1%. Per the germline V gene, CDR1 is SGHAT and CDR2 is FQNNGV. With 5 bases removed from V and 5 bases from J, the gap between germline ends came to 15 bases. There are 14 residues in the CDR3. This sample was taken from a study of regulatory dendritic cells for organ transplantation. Study-level findings and limits: Memory CD8+ clonal expansion seemed more limited with regulatory than mature dendritic cells. The most alloreactive TCR clonotypes were found in resting memory CD8+ cells.

The TCR comes from a human donor in good health. Material: naive CD8+ T cells from blood. As for subset: CD45RA+ naive T cells. V and J are TRBV11-2 and TRBJ1-1, with TRBD1 as a possible D gene (6 bases). The CDR3 DNA reads TGTGCCAGCAGCCAACAGGGCAGATGGACTGAAGCTTTCTTT. It codes for CASSQQGRWTEAFF. Looking up the rest from reference TRBV11-2 and TRBJ1-1 gives the full variable domain: EAGVAQSPRYKIIEKRQSVAFWCNPISGHATLYWYQQILGQGPKLLIQFQNNGVVDDSQLPKDRFSAERLKGVDSTLKIQPAKLEDSAVYLCASSQQGRWTEAFFGQGTRLTVV.